This T cell receptor (beta chain) was found in a study of blood T cells in healthy people across ages. Regarding the study as a whole: Unknown CMV status may confound age-related changes in expanded clones. Age showed a roughly linear inverse relationship with TCR beta diversity per million T cells. As naive T cell percentage varied, TCR beta diversity correlated strongly with it. It was the long-lived donors that had more naive CD4+ cells and higher diversity than aged donors.

This clonotype was observed a handful of times. Its antigen is not identified. The germline V gene has CDR1 SGHRS and CDR2 YFSETQ. V gave up 4 bases and J gave up 4 bases; unmatched junction bases: 8. CDR3 length equals 15 residues. A second about 6 to 11 cycle PCR used barcoded and J-beta primers. TCRdb independently ran MiXCR on the 5' RACE reads; one entry per CDR3 protein. This sample has hundreds of thousands of distinct CDR3 sequences, with about a fifth found just once. This receptor was taken from a man between 65 and 85 years old in good health. What was sequenced was blood. This chain uses TRBV5-1 with TRBJ2-1; 7 nucleotides line up with TRBD2. As DNA, the CDR3 is TGCGCCAGCAGCAAACCGACGGGGGGTTACAATGAGCAGTTCTTC. Its protein is CASSKPTGGYNEQFF. The full variable domain, in which reference TRBV5-1 and TRBJ2-1 provide the parts outside the CDR3, is KAGVTQTPRYLIKTRGQQVTLSCSPISGHRSVSWYQQTPGQGLQFLFEYFSETQRNKGNFPGRFSGRQFSNSRSEMNVSTLELGDSALYLCASSKPTGGYNEQFFGPGTRLTVL.